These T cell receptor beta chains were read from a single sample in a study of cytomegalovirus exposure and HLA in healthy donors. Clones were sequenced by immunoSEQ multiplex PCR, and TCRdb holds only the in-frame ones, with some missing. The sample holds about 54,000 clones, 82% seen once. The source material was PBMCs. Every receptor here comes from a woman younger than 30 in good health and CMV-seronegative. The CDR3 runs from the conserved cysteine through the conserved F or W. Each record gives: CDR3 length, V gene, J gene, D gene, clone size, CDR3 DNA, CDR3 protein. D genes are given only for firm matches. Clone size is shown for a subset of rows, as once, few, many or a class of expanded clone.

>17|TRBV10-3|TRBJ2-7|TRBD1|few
TGTGCCATCAGTCAGCGGATAGGGCAGGGGGAAACCTACGAGCAGTACTTC
CAISQRIGQGETYEQYF
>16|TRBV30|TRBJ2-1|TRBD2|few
TGTGCCTGGAGTGTACTCGGGACTAGCGGTTCCAATGAGCAGTTCTTC
CAWSVLGTSGSNEQFF
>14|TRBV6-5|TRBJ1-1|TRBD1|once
TGTGCCAGCAGTTACGGGACAGGGGTTACTGAAGCTTTCTTT
CASSYGTGVTEAFF
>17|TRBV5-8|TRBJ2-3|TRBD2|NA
TGTGCCAGCAGCCCCGCCGGGGCGGGAGGGCCGGGACATACGCAGTATTTT
CASSPAGAGGPGHTQYF
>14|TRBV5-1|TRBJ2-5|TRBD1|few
TGCGCCAGCGCGCAGGGGGTCCTCCAAGAGACCCAGTACTTC
CASAQGVLQETQYF
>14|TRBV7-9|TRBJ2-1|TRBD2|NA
TGTGCCAGCAGCTTAACTAGCGGCTTCAATGAGCAGTTCTTC
CASSLTSGFNEQFF
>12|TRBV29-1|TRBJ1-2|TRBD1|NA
TGCAGCGTTGTTGGGCAGGGGGGTGGCTACACCTTC
CSVVGQGGGYTF
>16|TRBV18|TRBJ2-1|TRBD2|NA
TGTGCCAGCTCACCACGGGCTAGCGGGAGTCTCAATGAGCAGTTCTTC
CASSPRASGSLNEQFF
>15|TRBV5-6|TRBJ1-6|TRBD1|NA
TGTGCCAGCAGCTTGGTGGACAGGGTAGTTTCACCCCTCCACTTT
CASSLVDRVVSPLHF
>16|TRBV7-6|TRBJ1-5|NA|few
TGTGCCAGCAGCTTAGCGTCGGGAGCAGGAGATCAGCCCCAGCATTTT
CASSLASGAGDQPQHF
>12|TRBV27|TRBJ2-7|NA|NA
TGTGCCAGCAGTGGGACAAGCGACGAGCAGTACTTC
CASSGTSDEQYF
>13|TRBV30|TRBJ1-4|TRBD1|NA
TGTGCCTGGACCGGGACAGCGGATGAAAAACTGTTTTTT
CAWTGTADEKLFF
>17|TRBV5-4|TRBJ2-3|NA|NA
TGTGCCAGCAGATTGAACCCCTCCAGTCCTAGCACAGATACGCAGTATTTT
CASRLNPSSPSTDTQYF
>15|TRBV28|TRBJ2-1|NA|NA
TGTGCCAGCAGTTTATGGTGGGGACACCACAATGAGCAGTTCTTC
CASSLWWGHHNEQFF
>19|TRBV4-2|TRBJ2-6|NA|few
TGTGCCAGCAGCCTGAACGACAGGAGTTTACTCTCTGGGGCCAACGGCCTGACTTTC
CASSLNDRSLLSGANGLTF
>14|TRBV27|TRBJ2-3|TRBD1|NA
TGTGCCAGCAGTTTAGTACAGGGGACAGATACGCAGTATTTT
CASSLVQGTDTQYF
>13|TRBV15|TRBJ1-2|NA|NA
TGTGCCACCACCGACAGCCATCCGGCTGGCTACACCTTC
CATTDSHPAGYTF
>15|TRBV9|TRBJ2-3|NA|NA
TGTGCCAGCAGCGTAGGGGGCTCTGTGGCAGATACGCAGTATTTT
CASSVGGSVADTQYF
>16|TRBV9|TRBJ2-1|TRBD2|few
TGTGCCAGCAGCGTAGCAACTAGCGGCTCCTACAATGAGCAGTTCTTC
CASSVATSGSYNEQFF
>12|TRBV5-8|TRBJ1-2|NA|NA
TGTGCCAGCAGCCTGACCCGAGGCTTCTACACCTTC
CASSLTRGFYTF
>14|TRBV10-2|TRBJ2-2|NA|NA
TGCGCCACCTCTGGACAGTCGAACACCGGGGAGCTGTTTTTT
CATSGQSNTGELFF
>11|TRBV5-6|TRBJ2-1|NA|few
TGTGCCAGCAGCTTTAGTACTGAGCAGTTCTTC
CASSFSTEQFF
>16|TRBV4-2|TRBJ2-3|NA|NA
TGTGCCAGCAGCCAAGAGTCTGCAGCGGGCACAGATACGCAGTATTTT
CASSQESAAGTDTQYF
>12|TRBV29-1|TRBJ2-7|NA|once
TGCAGCGTAATTACTGAATCCTACGAGCAGTACTTC
CSVITESYEQYF